The 2 T cell receptor beta chains presented below share a single source sample, sequenced in a study of beta chain features in type 1 diabetes. General study points: Moderate yet significant TCRB CDR3 shortening was seen in Type 1 diabetes patients in all four CD4+ subsets.

These receptors are not linked to any known antigen. The sequenced template was cDNA made from the entire isolated RNA. Produced via immunoSEQ multiplex PCR; TCRdb's table is partial and in-frame only. Of more than 120,000 clones detected, about 13% appear once; the ten largest clones hold approximately 1.3%. The sample was central memory CD4+ T cells from blood. The receptors here all came from a man aged 18 to 29 with type 1 diabetes.

This clone was seen only a few times. The V gene is TRBV28, the J gene TRBJ1-5, with D hard to call. V was clipped by 2 bases and J by 0 bases, with 11 bases between them. The CDR3 totals 16 residues. The germline V gene encodes CDR1 MDHEN and CDR2 SYDVKM. In DNA form, the CDR3 reads TGTGCCAGCAGTTTAAAACAGAGTTATAGCAATCAGCCCCAGCATTTT. This translates into CASSLKQSYSNQPQHF.

The chain carries TRBV5-1 and TRBJ2-5, with 11 positions matching TRBD2. Germline CDR1 is SGHRS and CDR2 is YFSETQ. The J segment lost 2 bases and the V segment lost 1 base, leaving 4 bases of the junction unmatched. The CDR3 is made up of 16 amino acids. CDR3 DNA: TGCGCCAGCAGCTTGCAACTAGCGGGGGTTCAAGAGACCCAGTACTTC. Translation gives CASSLQLAGVQETQYF. The full variable domain, rest sourced from reference TRBV5-1 and TRBJ2-5, is KAGVTQTPRYLIKTRGQQVTLSCSPISGHRSVSWYQQTPGQGLQFLFEYFSETQRNKGNFPGRFSGRQFSNSRSEMNVSTLELGDSALYLCASSLQLAGVQETQYFGPGTRLLVL.